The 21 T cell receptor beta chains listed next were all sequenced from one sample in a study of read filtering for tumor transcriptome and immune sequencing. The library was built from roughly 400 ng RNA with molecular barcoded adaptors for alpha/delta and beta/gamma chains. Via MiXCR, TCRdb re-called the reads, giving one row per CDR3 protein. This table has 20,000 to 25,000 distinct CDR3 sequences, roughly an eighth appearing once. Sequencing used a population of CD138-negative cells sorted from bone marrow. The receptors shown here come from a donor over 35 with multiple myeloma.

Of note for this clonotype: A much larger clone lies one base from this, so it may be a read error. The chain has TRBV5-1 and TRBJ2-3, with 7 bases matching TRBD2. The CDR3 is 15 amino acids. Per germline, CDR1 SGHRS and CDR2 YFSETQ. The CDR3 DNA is TGCGCCAGCAGCTTAGGGGCGACTAGCACAGATGCGCAGTATTTT. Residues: CASSLGATSTDAQYF.

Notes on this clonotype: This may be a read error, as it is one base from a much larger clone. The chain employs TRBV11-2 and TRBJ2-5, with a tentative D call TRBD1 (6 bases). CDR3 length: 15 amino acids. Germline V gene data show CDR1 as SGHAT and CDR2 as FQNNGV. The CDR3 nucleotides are TGTGCCAGCAGCTCGGGCAGGGGATTTCAAGGGACCCAGTACTTC. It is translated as CASSSGRGFQGTQYF.

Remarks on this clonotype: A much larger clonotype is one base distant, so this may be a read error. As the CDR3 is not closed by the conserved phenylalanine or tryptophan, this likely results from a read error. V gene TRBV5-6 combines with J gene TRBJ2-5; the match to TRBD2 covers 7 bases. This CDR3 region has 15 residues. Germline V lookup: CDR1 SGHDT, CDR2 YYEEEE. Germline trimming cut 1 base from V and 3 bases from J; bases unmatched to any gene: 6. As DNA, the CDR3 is TGTGCCAGCAGCTTGCTTAGCGGGCCCGAAGAGACCCAGTACATC. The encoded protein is CASSLLSGPEETQYI.

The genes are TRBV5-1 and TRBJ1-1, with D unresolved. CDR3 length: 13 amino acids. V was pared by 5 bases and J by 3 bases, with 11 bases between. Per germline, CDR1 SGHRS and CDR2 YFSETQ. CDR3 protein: CASRGSWDTEAFF. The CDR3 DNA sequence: TGCGCCAGCAGAGGGTCTTGGGACACTGAAGCTTTCTTT.

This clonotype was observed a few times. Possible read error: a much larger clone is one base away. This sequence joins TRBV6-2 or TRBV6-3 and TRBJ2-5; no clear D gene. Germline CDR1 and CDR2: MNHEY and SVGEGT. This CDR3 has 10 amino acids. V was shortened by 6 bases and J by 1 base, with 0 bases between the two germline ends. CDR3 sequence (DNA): TGTGCCAGCAGCCAAGAGACCCAGTACTTC. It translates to CASSQETQYF.

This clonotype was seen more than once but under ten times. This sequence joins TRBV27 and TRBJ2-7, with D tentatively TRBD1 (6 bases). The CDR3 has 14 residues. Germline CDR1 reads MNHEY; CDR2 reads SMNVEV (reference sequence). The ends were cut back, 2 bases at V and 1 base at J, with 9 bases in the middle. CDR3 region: CASSLIRGSYEQYF. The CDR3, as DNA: TGTGCCAGCAGTTTAATTAGGGGGTCCTACGAGCAGTACTTC.

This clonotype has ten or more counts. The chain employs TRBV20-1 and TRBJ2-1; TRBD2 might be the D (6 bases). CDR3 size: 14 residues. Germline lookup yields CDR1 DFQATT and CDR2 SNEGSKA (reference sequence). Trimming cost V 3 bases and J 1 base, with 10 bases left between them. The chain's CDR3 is CSARGTYSYNEQFF. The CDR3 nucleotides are TGCAGTGCTAGGGGGACTTATTCCTACAATGAGCAGTTCTTC.

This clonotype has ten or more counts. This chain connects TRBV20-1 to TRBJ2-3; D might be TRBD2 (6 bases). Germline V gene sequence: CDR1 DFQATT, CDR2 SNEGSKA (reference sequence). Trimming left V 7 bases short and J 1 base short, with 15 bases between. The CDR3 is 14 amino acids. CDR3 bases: TGCAGTGTAATGCGGGATGTTGGCACAGATACGCAGTATTTT. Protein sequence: CSVMRDVGTDTQYF.

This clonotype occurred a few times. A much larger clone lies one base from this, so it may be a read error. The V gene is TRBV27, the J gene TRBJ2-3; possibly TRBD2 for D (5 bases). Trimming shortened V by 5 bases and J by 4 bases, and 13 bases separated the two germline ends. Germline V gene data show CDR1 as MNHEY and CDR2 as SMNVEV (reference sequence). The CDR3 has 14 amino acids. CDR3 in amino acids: CASSPTRLADTQYF. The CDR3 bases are TGTGCCAGCAGTCCCACTAGGCTGGCAGATACGCAGTATTTT.

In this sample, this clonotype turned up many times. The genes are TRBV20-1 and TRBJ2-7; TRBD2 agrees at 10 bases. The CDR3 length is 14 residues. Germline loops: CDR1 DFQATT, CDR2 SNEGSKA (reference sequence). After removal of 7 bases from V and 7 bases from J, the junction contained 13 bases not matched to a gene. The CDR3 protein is CSGSTSGAMEEQYF. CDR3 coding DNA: TGCAGTGGGAGTACTAGCGGGGCGATGGAGGAGCAGTACTTC.

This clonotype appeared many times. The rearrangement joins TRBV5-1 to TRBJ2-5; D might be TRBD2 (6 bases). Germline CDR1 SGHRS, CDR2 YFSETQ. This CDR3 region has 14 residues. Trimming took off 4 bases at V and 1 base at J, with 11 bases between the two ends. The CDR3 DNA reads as TGCGCCAGCAGCCACGGGACTTTCCAAGAGACCCAGTACTTC. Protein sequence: CASSHGTFQETQYF.

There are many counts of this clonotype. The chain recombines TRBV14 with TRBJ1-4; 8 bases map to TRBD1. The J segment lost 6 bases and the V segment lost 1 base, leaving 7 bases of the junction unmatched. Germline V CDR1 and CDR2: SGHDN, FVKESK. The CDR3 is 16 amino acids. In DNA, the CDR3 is TGTGCCAGCAGCCAAGTCGACAGGGGTCCTGATGAAAAACTGTTTTTT. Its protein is CASSQVDRGPDEKLFF. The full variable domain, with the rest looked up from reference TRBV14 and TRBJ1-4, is EAGVTQFPSHSVIEKGQTVTLRCDPISGHDNLYWYRRVMGKEIKFLLHFVKESKQDESGMPNNRFLAERTGGTYSTLKVQPAELEDSGVYFCASSQVDRGPDEKLFFGSGTQLSVL.

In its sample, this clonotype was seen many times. For the CDR3, the DNA is TGTGCCAGCAGGGGGACAGGGTTTGAGCAGTACTTC. It encodes CASRGTGFEQYF. The chain has TRBV2 and TRBJ2-7, with 9 bases that match TRBD1. The germline V gene has CDR1 SNHLY and CDR2 FYNNEI. This CDR3 is 12 amino acids long. Trimming took 6 bases from V and 7 from J; bases not matched to a gene: 4.

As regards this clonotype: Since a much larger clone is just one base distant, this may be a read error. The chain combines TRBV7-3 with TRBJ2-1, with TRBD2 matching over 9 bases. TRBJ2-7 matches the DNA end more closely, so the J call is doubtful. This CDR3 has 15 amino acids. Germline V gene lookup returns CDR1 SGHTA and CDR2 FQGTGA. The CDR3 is CASSSTGTSLSEQYF. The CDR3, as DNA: TGTGCCAGCAGCTCGACCGGGACTAGCCTTTCTGAGCAGTACTTC.

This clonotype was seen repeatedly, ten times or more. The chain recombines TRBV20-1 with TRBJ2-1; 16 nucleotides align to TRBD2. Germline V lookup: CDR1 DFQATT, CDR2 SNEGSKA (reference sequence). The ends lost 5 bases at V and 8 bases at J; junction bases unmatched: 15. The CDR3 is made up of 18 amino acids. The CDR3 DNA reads TGCAGTGCTGGACGGGGACTAGCGGGAGGGCCCTGGGGGGATGAGCAGTTCTTC. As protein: CSAGRGLAGGPWGDEQFF.

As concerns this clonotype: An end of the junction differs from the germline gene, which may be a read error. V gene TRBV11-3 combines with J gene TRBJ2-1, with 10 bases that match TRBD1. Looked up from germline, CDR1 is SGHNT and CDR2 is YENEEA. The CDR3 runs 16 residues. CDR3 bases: TGTGCCTGCAGCTTGGTTGGGACAGGGGCCCAGAATGAGCAGTTCTTC. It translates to CACSLVGTGAQNEQFF.

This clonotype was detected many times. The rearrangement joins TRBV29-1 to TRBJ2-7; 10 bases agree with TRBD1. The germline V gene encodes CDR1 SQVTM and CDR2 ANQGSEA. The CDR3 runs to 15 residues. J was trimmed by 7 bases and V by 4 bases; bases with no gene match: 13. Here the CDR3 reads CSVAEAGTGAREQYF. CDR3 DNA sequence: TGCAGCGTTGCCGAGGCAGGGACAGGGGCCAGGGAGCAGTACTTC.

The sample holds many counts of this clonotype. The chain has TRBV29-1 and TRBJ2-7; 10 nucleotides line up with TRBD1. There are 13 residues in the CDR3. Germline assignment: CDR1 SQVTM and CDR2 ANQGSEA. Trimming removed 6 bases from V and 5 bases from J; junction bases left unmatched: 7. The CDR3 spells CSVTGTGAHEQYF. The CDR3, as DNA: TGCAGCGTAACCGGGACAGGGGCCCACGAGCAGTACTTC.

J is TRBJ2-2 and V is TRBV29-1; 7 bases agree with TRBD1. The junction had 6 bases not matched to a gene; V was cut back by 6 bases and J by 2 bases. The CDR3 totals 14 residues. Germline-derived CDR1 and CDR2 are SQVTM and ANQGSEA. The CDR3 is CSVRDRLNTGELFF. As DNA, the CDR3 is TGCAGCGTACGGGACAGACTTAACACCGGGGAGCTGTTTTTT.

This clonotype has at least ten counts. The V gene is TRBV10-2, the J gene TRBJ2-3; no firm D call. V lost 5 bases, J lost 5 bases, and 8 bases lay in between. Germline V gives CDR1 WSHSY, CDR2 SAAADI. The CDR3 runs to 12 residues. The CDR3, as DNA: TGCGCCAGCAGTTGGGCGGTAGATACGCAGTATTTT. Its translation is CASSWAVDTQYF.

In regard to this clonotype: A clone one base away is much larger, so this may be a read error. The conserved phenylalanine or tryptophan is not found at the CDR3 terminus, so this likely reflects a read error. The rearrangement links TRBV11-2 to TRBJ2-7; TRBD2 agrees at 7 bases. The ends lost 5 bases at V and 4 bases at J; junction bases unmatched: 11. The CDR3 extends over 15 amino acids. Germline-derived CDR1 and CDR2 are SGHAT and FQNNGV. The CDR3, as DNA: TGTGCCAGCAGCAGACTGACTAGCTCTCTTTACGAGCAGTACTAC. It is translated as CASSRLTSSLYEQYY.